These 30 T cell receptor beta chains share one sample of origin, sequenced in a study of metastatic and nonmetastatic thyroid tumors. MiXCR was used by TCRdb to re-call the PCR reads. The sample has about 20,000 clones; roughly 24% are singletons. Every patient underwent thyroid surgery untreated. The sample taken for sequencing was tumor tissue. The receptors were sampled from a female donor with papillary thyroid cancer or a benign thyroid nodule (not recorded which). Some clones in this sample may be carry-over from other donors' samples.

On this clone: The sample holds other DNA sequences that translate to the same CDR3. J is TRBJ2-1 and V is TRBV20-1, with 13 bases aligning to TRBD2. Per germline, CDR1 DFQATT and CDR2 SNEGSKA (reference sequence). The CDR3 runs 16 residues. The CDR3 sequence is CSAGLAGVRGYNEQFF. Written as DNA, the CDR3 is TGCAGCGCCGGACTAGCGGGAGTTAGGGGCTACAATGAGCAGTTCTTC.

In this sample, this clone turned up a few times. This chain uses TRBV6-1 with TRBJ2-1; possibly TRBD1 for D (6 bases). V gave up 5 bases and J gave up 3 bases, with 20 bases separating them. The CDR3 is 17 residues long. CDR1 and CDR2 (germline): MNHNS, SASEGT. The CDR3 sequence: CASSKFEGVAFYNEQFF. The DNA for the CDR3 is TGTGCCAGCAGTAAATTTGAGGGGGTAGCGTTCTACAATGAGCAGTTCTTC.

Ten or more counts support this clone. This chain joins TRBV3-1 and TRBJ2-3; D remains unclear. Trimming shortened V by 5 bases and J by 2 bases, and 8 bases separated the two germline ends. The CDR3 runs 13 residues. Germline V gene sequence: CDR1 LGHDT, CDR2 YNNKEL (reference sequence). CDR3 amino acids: CASSDLHTDTQYF. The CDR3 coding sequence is TGTGCCAGCAGCGACCTTCACACAGATACGCAGTATTTT.

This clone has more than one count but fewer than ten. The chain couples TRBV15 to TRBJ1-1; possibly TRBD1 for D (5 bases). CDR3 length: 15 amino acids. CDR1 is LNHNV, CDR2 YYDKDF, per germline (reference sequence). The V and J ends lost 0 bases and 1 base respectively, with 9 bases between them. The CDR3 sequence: CATSRDRGENTEAFF. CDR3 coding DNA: TGTGCCACCAGCAGAGATCGGGGCGAGAACACTGAAGCTTTCTTT. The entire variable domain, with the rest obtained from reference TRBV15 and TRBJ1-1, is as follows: DAMVIQNPRYQVTQFGKPVTLSCSQTLNHNVMYWYQQKSSQAPKLLFHYYDKDFNNEADTPDNFQSRRPNTSFCFLDIRSPGLGDTAMYLCATSRDRGENTEAFFGQGTRLTVV.

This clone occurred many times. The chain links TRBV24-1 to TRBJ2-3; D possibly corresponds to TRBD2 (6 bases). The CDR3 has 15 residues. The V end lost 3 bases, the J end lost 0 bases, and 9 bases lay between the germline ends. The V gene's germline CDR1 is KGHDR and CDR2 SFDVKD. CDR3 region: CATSDVAASTDTQYF. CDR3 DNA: TGTGCCACCAGTGATGTAGCGGCGAGCACAGATACGCAGTATTTT.

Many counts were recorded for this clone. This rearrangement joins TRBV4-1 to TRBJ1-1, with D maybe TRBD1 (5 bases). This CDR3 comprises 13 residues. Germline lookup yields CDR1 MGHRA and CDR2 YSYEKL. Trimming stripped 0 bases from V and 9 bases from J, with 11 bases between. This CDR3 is CASSQEGRDKAFF. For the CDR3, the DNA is TGCGCCAGCAGCCAAGAGGGCAGGGATAAAGCTTTCTTT.

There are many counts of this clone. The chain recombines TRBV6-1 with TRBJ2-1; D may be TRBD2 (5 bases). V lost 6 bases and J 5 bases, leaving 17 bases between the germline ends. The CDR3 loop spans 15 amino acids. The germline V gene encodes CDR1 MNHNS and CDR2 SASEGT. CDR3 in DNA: TGTGCCAGCAGGTGGTGGACTGACGAAGACAATGAGCAGTTCTTC. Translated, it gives CASRWWTDEDNEQFF.

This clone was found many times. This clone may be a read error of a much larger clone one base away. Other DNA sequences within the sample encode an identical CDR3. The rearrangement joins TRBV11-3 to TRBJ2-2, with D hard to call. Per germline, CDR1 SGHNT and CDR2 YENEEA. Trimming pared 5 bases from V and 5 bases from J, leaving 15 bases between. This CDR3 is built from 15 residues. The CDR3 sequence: CASSPAVTGTGELFF. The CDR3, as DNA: TGTGCCAGCAGCCCCGCGGTGACCGGGACCGGGGAGCTGTTTTTT. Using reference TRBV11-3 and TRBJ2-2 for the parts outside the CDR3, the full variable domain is EAGVVQSPRYKIIEKKQPVAFWCNPISGHNTLYWYLQNLGQGPELLIRYENEEAVDDSQLPKDRFSAERLKGVDSTLKIQPAELGDSAVYLCASSPAVTGTGELFFGEGSRLTVL.

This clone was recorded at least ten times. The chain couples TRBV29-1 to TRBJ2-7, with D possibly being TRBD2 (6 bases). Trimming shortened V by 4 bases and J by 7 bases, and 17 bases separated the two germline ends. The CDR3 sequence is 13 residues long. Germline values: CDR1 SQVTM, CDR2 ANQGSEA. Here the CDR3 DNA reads TGCAGCGTTGGCGGTGCCTCCGGGGGTGAGCAGTACTTC. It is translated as CSVGGASGGEQYF.

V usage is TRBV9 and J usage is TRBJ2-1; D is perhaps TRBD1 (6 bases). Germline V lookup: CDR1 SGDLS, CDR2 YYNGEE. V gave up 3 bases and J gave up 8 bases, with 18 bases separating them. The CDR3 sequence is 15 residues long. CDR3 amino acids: CASSGIAGVVDEQFF. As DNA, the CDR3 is TGTGCCAGCAGCGGAATCGCAGGGGTGGTGGATGAGCAGTTCTTC.

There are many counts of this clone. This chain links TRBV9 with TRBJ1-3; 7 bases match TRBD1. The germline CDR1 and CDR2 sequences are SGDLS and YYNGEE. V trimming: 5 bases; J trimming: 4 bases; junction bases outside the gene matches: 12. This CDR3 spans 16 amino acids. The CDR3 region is CASSDQTGLAGNTIYF. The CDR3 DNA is TGTGCCAGCAGTGATCAGACAGGGTTAGCGGGAAACACCATATATTTT.

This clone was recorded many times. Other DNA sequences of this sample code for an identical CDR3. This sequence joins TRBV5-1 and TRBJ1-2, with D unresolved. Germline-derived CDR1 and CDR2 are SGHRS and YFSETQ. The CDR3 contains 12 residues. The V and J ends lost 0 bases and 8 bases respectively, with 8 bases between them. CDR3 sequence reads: CASSLDGKGYTF. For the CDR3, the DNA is TGCGCCAGCAGCTTGGATGGGAAGGGCTACACCTTC.

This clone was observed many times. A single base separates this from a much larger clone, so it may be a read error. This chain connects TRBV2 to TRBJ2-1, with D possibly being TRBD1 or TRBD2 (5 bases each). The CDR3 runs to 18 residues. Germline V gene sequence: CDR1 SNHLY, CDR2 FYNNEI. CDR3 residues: CASSSKGKLVGSYNGQFF. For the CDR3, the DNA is TGTGCCAGCAGTAGCAAGGGGAAACTAGTCGGCTCCTACAATGGGCAGTTCTTC.

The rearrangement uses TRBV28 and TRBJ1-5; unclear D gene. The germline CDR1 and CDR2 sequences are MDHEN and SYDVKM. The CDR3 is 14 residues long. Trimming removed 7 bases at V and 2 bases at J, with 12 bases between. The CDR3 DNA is TGTGCCAGCACCTCCCGTAGATGCAATCAGCCCCAGCATTTT. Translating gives CASTSRRCNQPQHF.

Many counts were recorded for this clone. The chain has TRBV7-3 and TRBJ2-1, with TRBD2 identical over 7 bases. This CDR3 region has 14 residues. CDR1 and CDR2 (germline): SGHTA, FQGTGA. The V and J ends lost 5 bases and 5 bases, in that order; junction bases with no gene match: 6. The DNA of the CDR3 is TGTGCCAGCAGCCTGATAGCGGGTAACAATGAGCAGTTCTTC. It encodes CASSLIAGNNEQFF.

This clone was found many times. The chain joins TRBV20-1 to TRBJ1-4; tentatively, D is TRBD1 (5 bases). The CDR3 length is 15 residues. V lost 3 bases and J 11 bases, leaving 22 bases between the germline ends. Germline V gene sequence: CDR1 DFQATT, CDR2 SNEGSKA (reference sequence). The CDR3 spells CSASVQAQGWGKLFF. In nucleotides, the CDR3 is TGCAGTGCTAGTGTACAGGCGCAGGGATGGGGTAAACTGTTTTTT.

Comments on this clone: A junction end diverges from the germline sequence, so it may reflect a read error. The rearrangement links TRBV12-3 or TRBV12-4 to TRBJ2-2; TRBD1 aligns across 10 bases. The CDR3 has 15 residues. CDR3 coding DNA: TGTGCCAGCAGGCAGACAGGGGGCACCACCGGGGATCTGTTTTTT. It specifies CASRQTGGTTGDLFF.

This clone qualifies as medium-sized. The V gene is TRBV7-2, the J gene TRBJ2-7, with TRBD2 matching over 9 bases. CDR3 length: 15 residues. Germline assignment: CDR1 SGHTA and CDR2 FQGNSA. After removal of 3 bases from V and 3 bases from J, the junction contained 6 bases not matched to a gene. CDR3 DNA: TGTGCCAGCAGCTTCGGGGCTAGCGGGGACTACGAGCAGTACTTC. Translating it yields CASSFGASGDYEQYF.

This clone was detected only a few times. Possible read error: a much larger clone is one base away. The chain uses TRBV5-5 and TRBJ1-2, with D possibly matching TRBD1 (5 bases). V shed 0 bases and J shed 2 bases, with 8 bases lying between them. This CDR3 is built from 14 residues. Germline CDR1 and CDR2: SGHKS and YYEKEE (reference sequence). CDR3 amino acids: CASSLDRFNYGYTF. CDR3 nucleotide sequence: TGTGCCAGCAGCTTGGACAGGTTCAACTATGGCTACACCTTC.

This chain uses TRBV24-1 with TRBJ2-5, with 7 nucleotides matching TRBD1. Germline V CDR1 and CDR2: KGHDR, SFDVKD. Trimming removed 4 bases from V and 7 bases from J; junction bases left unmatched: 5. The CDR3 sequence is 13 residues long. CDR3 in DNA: TGTGCCACCAGTGAATACAGGGGCAGGACCCAGTACTTC. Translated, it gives CATSEYRGRTQYF.

CDR3 protein: CASSDSTAVLAGLDTQYF. CDR3 DNA sequence: TGCGCCAGCAGTGATTCGACAGCGGTACTAGCGGGACTGGATACGCAGTATTTT. The chain has TRBV10-2 and TRBJ2-3; 10 bases fit TRBD2. CDR3 size: 18 residues. The V segment lost 3 bases and the J segment 6 bases; nucleotides outside the gene matches: 15. Germline-derived CDR1 and CDR2 are WSHSY and SAAADI.

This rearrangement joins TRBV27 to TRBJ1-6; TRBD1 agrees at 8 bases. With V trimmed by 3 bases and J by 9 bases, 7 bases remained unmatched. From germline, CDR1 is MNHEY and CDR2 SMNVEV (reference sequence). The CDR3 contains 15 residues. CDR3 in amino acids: CASSFQGAIGSPLHF. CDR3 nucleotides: TGTGCCAGCAGTTTCCAGGGGGCGATCGGTTCACCCCTCCACTTT.

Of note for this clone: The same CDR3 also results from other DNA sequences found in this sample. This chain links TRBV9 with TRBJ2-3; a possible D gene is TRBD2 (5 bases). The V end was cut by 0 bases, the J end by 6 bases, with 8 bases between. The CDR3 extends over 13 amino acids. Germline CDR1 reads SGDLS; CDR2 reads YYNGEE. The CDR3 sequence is CASSVAAGDTQYF. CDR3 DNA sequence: TGTGCCAGCAGCGTAGCTGCGGGTGATACGCAGTATTTT.

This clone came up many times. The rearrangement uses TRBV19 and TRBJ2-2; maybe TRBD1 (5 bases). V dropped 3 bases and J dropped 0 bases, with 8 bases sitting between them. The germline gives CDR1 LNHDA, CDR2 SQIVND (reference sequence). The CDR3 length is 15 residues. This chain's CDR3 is CASSIQGTNTGELFF. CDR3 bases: TGTGCCAGTAGTATTCAGGGCACGAACACCGGGGAGCTGTTTTTT.

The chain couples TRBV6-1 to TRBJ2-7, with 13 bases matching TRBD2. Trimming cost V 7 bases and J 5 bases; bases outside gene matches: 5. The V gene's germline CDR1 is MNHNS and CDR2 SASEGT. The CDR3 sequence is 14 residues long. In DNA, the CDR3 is TGTGCCAGCATGAGGACTAGCGGGAGCCACGAGCAGTACTTC. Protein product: CASMRTSGSHEQYF.

This CDR3 reads CASSPVAVTDTQYF. As DNA, the CDR3 is TGTGCCAGCAGCCCTGTCGCAGTCACAGATACGCAGTATTTT. The chain has TRBV12-3 or TRBV12-4 and TRBJ2-3; unclear D gene. This CDR3 spans 14 amino acids. V was cut by 6 bases and J by 2 bases, with 12 bases left in between.

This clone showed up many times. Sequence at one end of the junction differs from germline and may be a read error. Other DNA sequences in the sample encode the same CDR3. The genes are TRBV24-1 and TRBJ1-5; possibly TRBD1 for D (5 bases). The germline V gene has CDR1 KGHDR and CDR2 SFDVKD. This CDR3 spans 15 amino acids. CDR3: CATSAGRGGNQPQHF. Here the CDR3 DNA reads TGTGCCACCAGTGCAGGGAGAGGTGGCAATCAGCCCCAGCACTTT.

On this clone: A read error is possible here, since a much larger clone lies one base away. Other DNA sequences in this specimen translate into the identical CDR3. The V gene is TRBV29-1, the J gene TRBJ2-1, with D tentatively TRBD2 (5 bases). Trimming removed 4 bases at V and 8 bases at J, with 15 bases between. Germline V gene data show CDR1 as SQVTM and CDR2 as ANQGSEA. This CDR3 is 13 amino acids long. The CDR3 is CSVAAGVRDEQFF. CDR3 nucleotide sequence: TGCAGCGTTGCCGCGGGCGTCCGTGATGAGCAGTTCTTC.

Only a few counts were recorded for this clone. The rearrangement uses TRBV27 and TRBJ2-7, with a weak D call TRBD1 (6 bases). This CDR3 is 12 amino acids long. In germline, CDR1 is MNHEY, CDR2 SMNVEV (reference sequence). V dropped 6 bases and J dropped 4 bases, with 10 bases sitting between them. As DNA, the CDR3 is TGTGCCAGCAGACGCAGGGGTTACGAGCAGTACTTC. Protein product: CASRRRGYEQYF.

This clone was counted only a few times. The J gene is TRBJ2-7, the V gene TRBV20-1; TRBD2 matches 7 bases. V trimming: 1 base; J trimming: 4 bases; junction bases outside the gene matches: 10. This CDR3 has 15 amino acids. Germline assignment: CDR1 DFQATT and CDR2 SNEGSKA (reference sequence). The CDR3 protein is CSARVGGRRRYEQYF. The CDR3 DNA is TGCAGTGCTAGAGTCGGCGGGAGAAGGCGGTACGAGCAGTACTTC.